The entry below gives a single T cell receptor (beta chain) sequence along with its context. The data are from a study of blood T cell repertoires in COVID-19. V lost 4 bases to trimming and J lost 3 bases; unmatched junction nucleotides: 5. Germline CDR1 and CDR2: MNHEY and SVGAGI. CDR3 length equals 14 residues. Authors' methods: Using reference gene primer amplification, nucleated cell counts were estimated. The repertoire was sequenced with immunoSEQ multiplex PCR; TCRdb's copy has only in-frame clones and lacks some. V and J calls and clone size are copied from that table; D and trimming were computed from the DNA. The sample lists some 150,000 clones, 87% seen once, with roughly 37% in the top ten.

This TCR came from a man in his fifties who had recovered from COVID-19. This chain joins TRBV6-5 and TRBJ2-7; TRBD1 matches 8 bases. Sequencing was performed on peripheral blood. DNA of the CDR3: TGTGCCAGCAGTTCCGTGGACAGGGACTACGAGCAGTACTTC. It translates to CASSSVDRDYEQYF.